This T cell receptor beta chain was recorded in a study of identical twins. CDR1 and CDR2 from the germline V gene are DFQATT and SNEGSKA (reference sequence). The CDR3 extends over 13 amino acids. V lost 6 bases to trimming and J lost 3 bases, with 15 bases between them. TCRdb reprocessed the 5' RACE reads via MiXCR and lists one record per CDR3 protein. The data hold approximately 1.8 million distinct CDR3 sequences, with more than 30% observed a single time. The chain has TRBV20-1 and TRBJ2-7; TRBD1 or TRBD2 may be the D gene (5 bases each). The origin of this receptor is a newborn girl in good health. Specimen: cord blood. The DNA for the CDR3 is TGCAGTGCCCCGGGACCCCTTATCTACGAGCAGTACTTC. Its translation: CSAPGPLIYEQYF.